The 32 T cell receptor beta chains listed next were all sequenced from one sample in a study of response to subunit inactivated influenza vaccine. TCRdb independently ran MiXCR on the RT-PCR reads; one entry per CDR3 protein. Of 500,000 to 550,000 distinct CDR3 sequences listed, approximately 24% are singletons. This sample was also put to use in a study of T cells expressing NK-cell markers. This second study says: With UMIs, 5'RACE template switching was used to make TCR beta cDNA.

The sequencing used CD4+ T cells sorted from PBMCs, collected less than 13 days after vaccination. The receptor source for this set is a man aged 45-65 years who received an inactivated influenza vaccine.

This clonotype came up many times. The chain has TRBV28 and TRBJ2-2; possibly TRBD2 for D (6 bases). Germline V CDR1 and CDR2: MDHEN, SYDVKM. The length of the CDR3 is 14 residues. The V end lost 6 bases, the J end lost 7 bases, and 15 bases lay between the germline ends. The CDR3 region is CASSRRAGGGELFF. The CDR3 region has the DNA TGTGCCAGCAGCCGGAGGGCCGGGGGCGGGGAGCTGTTTTTT.

CDR3 sequence reads: CSARTPPTISYEQYF. The CDR3 nucleotides are TGCAGTGCTAGGACTCCACCTACCATCTCCTACGAGCAGTACTTC. The chain combines TRBV20-1 with TRBJ2-7; D is uncertain. The V gene's germline CDR1 is DFQATT and CDR2 SNEGSKA (reference sequence). The V and J ends lost 3 bases and 0 bases respectively, with 15 bases between them. The length of the CDR3 is 15 residues.

The chain employs TRBV12-3 or TRBV12-4 and TRBJ2-1; D is ambiguous. With 0 bases removed from V and 7 bases from J, the gap between germline ends came to 13 bases. This CDR3 is built from 15 residues. CDR3 bases: TGTGCCAGCAGTTTAGCGATCCGGCGCGGAAATGAGCAGTTCTTC. Protein: CASSLAIRRGNEQFF.

The V gene is TRBV29-1, the J gene TRBJ1-2; a possible D gene is TRBD1 (6 bases). Deletions cut 4 bases from V and 4 bases from J, with 13 bases between. The germline V gene has CDR1 SQVTM and CDR2 ANQGSEA. The CDR3 runs 13 residues. This CDR3 is CSVVLTGSYGYTF. CDR3 DNA: TGCAGCGTTGTTTTAACAGGGAGCTATGGCTACACCTTC.

This clonotype occurred many times. The rearrangement links TRBV27 to TRBJ1-1; weak D call: TRBD1 (5 bases). The CDR3 is 13 amino acids. The germline V gene encodes CDR1 MNHEY and CDR2 SMNVEV (reference sequence). V dropped 5 bases and J dropped 5 bases, with 12 bases sitting between them. CDR3 nucleotide sequence: TGTGCCAGCAGTCAACTAAGGGGTACTGAAGCTTTCTTT. Its protein product is CASSQLRGTEAFF.

The V call is TRBV6-2 or TRBV6-3, the J call TRBJ2-7; TRBD1 aligns across 7 bases. Germline CDR1 MNHEY, CDR2 SVGEGT. The length of the CDR3 is 14 residues. V gave up 2 bases and J gave up 2 bases; unmatched junction bases: 3. CDR3 in DNA: TGTGCCAGCAGTTACCGGGGACAGACCTACGAGCAGTACTTC. This sequence encodes CASSYRGQTYEQYF.

Of note for this clonotype: A much larger clonotype is one base distant, so this may be a read error. The chain's CDR3 is CGAREGQRNSYEQYF. CDR3 bases: TGCGGTGCTAGAGAAGGCCAGCGGAACTCCTACGAGCAGTACTTC. The rearrangement links TRBV20-1 to TRBJ2-7, with D maybe TRBD2 (5 bases). Germline V gene sequence: CDR1 DFQATT, CDR2 SNEGSKA (reference sequence). The CDR3 extends over 15 amino acids.

The chain couples TRBV5-1 to TRBJ2-7; D is perhaps TRBD1 (6 bases). The CDR3 runs to 12 residues. V was shortened by 7 bases and J by 0 bases, with 8 bases between the two germline ends. CDR1 SGHRS and CDR2 YFSETQ come from the germline V gene. As DNA, the CDR3 is TGCGCCAGCCGGGACAACTCCTACGAGCAGTACTTC. Its translation: CASRDNSYEQYF.

This clonotype came up a few times. The chain has TRBV4-1 and TRBJ1-4, with a weak D call TRBD1 (5 bases). Germline V gives CDR1 MGHRA, CDR2 YSYEKL. This CDR3 has 14 residues. Trimming removed 0 bases at V and 8 bases at J, with 10 bases between. The CDR3 coding sequence is TGCGCCAGCAGCCAAGATGGACCAGGGGAAAAACTGTTTTTT. Translated: CASSQDGPGEKLFF.

This clonotype was seen only once. The chain is built from TRBV18 and TRBJ2-2, with D possibly matching TRBD1 (5 bases). V was shortened by 2 bases and J by 3 bases, with 13 bases between the two germline ends. This CDR3 spans 16 amino acids. Germline loops: CDR1 KGHSH, CDR2 LQKENI. The CDR3 DNA reads TGTGCCAGCTCACCAAAGGGGCGAACGGACACCGGGGAGCTGTTTTTT. Translated, it gives CASSPKGRTDTGELFF.

The V gene is TRBV18, the J gene TRBJ2-1; 8 bases agree with TRBD1. The V gene's germline CDR1 is KGHSH and CDR2 LQKENI. The CDR3 loop spans 15 amino acids. The trim removed 0 bases at V and 6 bases at J, leaving 4 bases unmatched. The CDR3: CASSPPEDRVNEQFF. The CDR3 DNA reads as TGTGCCAGCTCACCACCGGAGGACAGGGTCAATGAGCAGTTCTTC. The variable domain in full, with the rest retrieved from reference TRBV18 and TRBJ2-1, is NAGVMQNPRHLVRRRGQEARLRCSPMKGHSHVYWYRQLPEEGLKFMVYLQKENIIDESGMPKERFSAEFPKEGPSILRIQQVVRGDSAAYFCASSPPEDRVNEQFFGPGTRLTVL.

The chain combines TRBV20-1 with TRBJ2-7, with 7 bases fitting TRBD2. The V segment lost 3 bases and the J segment 6 bases; nucleotides outside the gene matches: 8. This CDR3 is built from 13 residues. CDR1 and CDR2 from the germline V gene are DFQATT and SNEGSKA (reference sequence). The CDR3 reads CSARVPPGGEQYF. The CDR3, as DNA: TGCAGTGCTAGGGTCCCCCCGGGAGGCGAGCAGTACTTC.

The chain joins TRBV12-3 or TRBV12-4 to TRBJ2-3; D ambiguous. V lost 2 bases to trimming and J lost 1 base, with 10 bases between them. The CDR3 length is 15 residues. Here the CDR3 DNA reads TGTGCCAGCAGTTTATACGGGTTGGGCACAGATACGCAGTATTTT. This sequence encodes CASSLYGLGTDTQYF.

A few counts support this clonotype. The chain couples TRBV12-3 or TRBV12-4 to TRBJ1-1, with D unclear. This CDR3 contains 13 residues. V was shortened by 3 bases and J by 0 bases, with 5 bases between the two germline ends. This CDR3 reads CASSFIMNTEAFF. The CDR3, as DNA: TGTGCCAGCAGTTTCATCATGAACACTGAAGCTTTCTTT.

This clonotype showed up just a few times. The V call is TRBV6-1, the J call TRBJ2-1; the D gene is possibly TRBD1 (6 bases). In germline, CDR1 is MNHNS, CDR2 SASEGT. This CDR3 region has 14 residues. V was trimmed by 6 bases and J by 0 bases, leaving 9 bases between them. In DNA, the CDR3 is TGTGCCAGCAGAGGACAGTCCTCCTACAATGAGCAGTTCTTC. As protein: CASRGQSSYNEQFF.

This rearrangement joins TRBV6-2 or TRBV6-3 to TRBJ1-5; TRBD1 aligns across 7 bases. CDR1 MNHEY and CDR2 SVGEGT come from the germline V gene. The CDR3 is 15 amino acids. J lost 2 bases, V lost 5 bases, and 6 bases had no gene match. The CDR3, as DNA: TGTGCCAGCAGTCAACACGACAGGGGCAATCAGCCCCAGCATTTT. Its translation is CASSQHDRGNQPQHF.

V is TRBV28 and J is TRBJ2-2; 12 nucleotides match TRBD2. CDR3 length: 17 amino acids. CDR1 is MDHEN, CDR2 SYDVKM, per germline. V shed 4 bases, J shed 5 bases, and the junction held 8 bases outside the gene matches. The DNA for the CDR3 is TGTGCCAGCAGTTCGGGCGGACTAGCGGGACGAACCGGGGAGCTGTTTTTT. Translated, it gives CASSSGGLAGRTGELFF.

V gene TRBV12-3 or TRBV12-4 combines with J gene TRBJ1-1; D perhaps matches TRBD1 (5 bases). CDR3 length: 13 residues. V was clipped by 6 bases and J by 6 bases, with 14 bases between them. In DNA form, the CDR3 reads TGTGCCAGCAGCAGGGCTGGGATACCTGAAGCTTTCTTT. As protein: CASSRAGIPEAFF.

The chain uses TRBV4-2 and TRBJ2-5; D not resolved. Trimming removed 10 bases at V and 5 bases at J, with 20 bases between. Looked up from germline, CDR1 is LGHNA and CDR2 is YNFKEQ. The CDR3 spans 14 residues. CDR3: CAIGPGLGWETQYF. The CDR3 DNA reads TGTGCCATCGGCCCCGGGCTAGGGTGGGAGACCCAGTACTTC.

The table lists this clonotype with a few counts. The chain links TRBV5-1 to TRBJ2-7; 7 nucleotides agree with TRBD2. V lost 6 bases, J lost 4 bases, and 10 bases stayed unmatched. Germline assignment: CDR1 SGHRS and CDR2 YFSETQ. This CDR3 is built from 14 residues. The CDR3 DNA reads as TGCGCCAGCATTACGAGCGGGACCATTTACGAGCAGTACTTC. Translated: CASITSGTIYEQYF.

This chain connects TRBV9 to TRBJ1-1, with D uncertain. V lost 0 bases, J lost 1 base, and 7 bases lay in between. The CDR3 runs 14 residues. Germline V gives CDR1 SGDLS, CDR2 YYNGEE. The CDR3 DNA reads as TGTGCCAGCAGCGTAGAAGGGCAGAACACTGAAGCTTTCTTT. It codes for CASSVEGQNTEAFF.

The V and J genes are TRBV7-9 and TRBJ2-1; D assignment may be TRBD1 or TRBD2 (5 bases each). With 5 bases removed from V and 6 bases from J, the gap between germline ends came to 14 bases. CDR3 size: 14 residues. Germline-derived CDR1 and CDR2 are SEHNR and FQNEAQ (reference sequence). This CDR3 is CASSAGTRSNEQFF. The CDR3 DNA reads TGTGCCAGCAGCGCCGGGACCCGCTCCAATGAGCAGTTCTTC.

The chain carries TRBV5-1 and TRBJ2-1, with 8 bases fitting TRBD2. With 3 bases clipped from V and 0 bases from J, the junction kept 2 bases outside the gene matches. CDR3 length equals 15 residues. CDR1 is SGHRS and CDR2 is YFSETQ in the germline V gene. The CDR3 loop is CASSYSGNSYNEQFF. The CDR3 coding sequence is TGCGCCAGCAGCTATAGCGGGAACTCCTACAATGAGCAGTTCTTC.

The genes are TRBV10-3 and TRBJ2-2; 11 bases are shared with TRBD1. Germline CDR1 ENHRY, CDR2 SYGVKD. The CDR3 is 14 residues long. The J segment lost 4 bases and the V segment lost 6 bases, leaving 1 base of the junction unmatched. In nucleotides, the CDR3 is TGTGCCATCAGAGGGACAGGGGGCACCGGGGAGCTGTTTTTT. Translating gives CAIRGTGGTGELFF.

CDR3 amino acids: CASGERSQPQHF. The CDR3 DNA sequence: TGTGCCAGCGGGGAGAGGTCTCAGCCCCAGCATTTT. The chain couples TRBV28 to TRBJ1-5; no reliable D call. Deletions cut 8 bases from V and 6 bases from J, with 11 bases between. This CDR3 is built from 12 residues. Germline CDR1 reads MDHEN; CDR2 reads SYDVKM.

The chain joins TRBV10-3 to TRBJ1-5; TRBD1 aligns across 10 bases. The CDR3 runs to 15 residues. Germline V gene sequence: CDR1 ENHRY, CDR2 SYGVKD. With V trimmed by 6 bases and J by 4 bases, 6 bases remained unmatched. The CDR3 bases are TGTGCCATCAGAGCGGACAGGGGGGGAAATCAGCCCCAGCATTTT. This gives the protein CAIRADRGGNQPQHF.

The V and J genes are TRBV7-2 and TRBJ1-1; the D is unclear. V was trimmed by 4 bases and J by 8 bases, leaving 14 bases between them. Germline CDR1 SGHTA, CDR2 FQGNSA. The CDR3 totals 13 residues. CDR3 sequence (DNA): TGTGCCAGCAGCTCTTCACGACGAGGCGAAGCTTTCTTT. It yields the protein CASSSSRRGEAFF.

V is TRBV9 and J is TRBJ2-5, with 9 bases identical to TRBD1. From germline, CDR1 is SGDLS and CDR2 YYNGEE. CDR3 length equals 16 residues. The V and J ends lost 3 bases and 3 bases, in that order; junction bases with no gene match: 9. CDR3 region: CASSAGTGRNEETQYF. The DNA for the CDR3 is TGTGCCAGCAGCGCCGGGACAGGGAGGAATGAAGAGACCCAGTACTTC.

The V call is TRBV6-2 or TRBV6-3, the J call TRBJ2-1; 9 nucleotides match TRBD2. The length of the CDR3 is 14 residues. After removal of 8 bases from V and 7 bases from J, the junction contained 9 bases not matched to a gene. Per germline, CDR1 MNHEY and CDR2 SVGEGT. CDR3 DNA sequence: TGTGCCAGCTGTACACTAGCGGGCATTAATGAGCAGTTCTTC. Translation: CASCTLAGINEQFF.

In regard to this clonotype: At one boundary the junction diverges from the germline segment, which might be a read error. The J gene is TRBJ2-3, the V gene TRBV6-1, with TRBD2 identical over 7 bases. CDR1 and CDR2 from the germline V gene are MNHNS and SASEGT. CDR3 length: 16 amino acids. Here the CDR3 DNA reads TGTCCCAGCAGTGAAATCCCCAGCGGGGCCCTTAATACGCAGTATTTT. The encoded protein is CPSSEIPSGALNTQYF.

This chain connects TRBV11-2 to TRBJ2-7, with TRBD2 matching over 12 bases. The CDR3 spans 18 residues. V lost 4 bases, J lost 3 bases, and 13 bases stayed unmatched. Per the germline V gene, CDR1 is SGHAT and CDR2 is FQNNGV. The CDR3 DNA reads TGTGCCAGCAGCTCCGGACTAGCGGGGAGGTTTTACCACTACGAGCAGTACTTC. Its protein is CASSSGLAGRFYHYEQYF.

The chain is built from TRBV5-1 and TRBJ2-7, with a weak D call TRBD2 (6 bases). The V and J ends lost 4 bases and 3 bases respectively, with 14 bases between them. Per germline, CDR1 SGHRS and CDR2 YFSETQ. CDR3 length: 14 amino acids. For the CDR3, the DNA is TGCGCCAGCAGCAACACGGGACTGGGCTACGAGCAGTACTTC. This translates into CASSNTGLGYEQYF. Together with reference TRBV5-1 and TRBJ2-7, the CDR3 gives the full variable domain: KAGVTQTPRYLIKTRGQQVTLSCSPISGHRSVSWYQQTPGQGLQFLFEYFSETQRNKGNFPGRFSGRQFSNSRSEMNVSTLELGDSALYLCASSNTGLGYEQYFGPGTRLTVT.